What follows are 29 T cell receptor beta chains derived from one specimen sequenced in a study of T cell responses to AZD1222 COVID-19 vaccine. The protocol was immunoSEQ multiplex PCR, while the TCRdb copy is restricted to in-frame clones and leaves out a portion. Counted here are about 180,000 clones, approximately 92% occurring once; the ten biggest clones make up 6.5% to 8.5%. The sequences come from peripheral blood, collected on day 0 of AZD1222 vaccination. These receptors came from an adult in good health.

The chain links TRBV6-5 to TRBJ2-3; D perhaps matches TRBD2 (6 bases). This CDR3 region has 15 residues. The V gene's germline CDR1 is MNHEY and CDR2 SVGAGI. V was clipped by 7 bases and J by 2 bases, with 16 bases between them. As DNA, the CDR3 is TGTGCCAGCACCCCTCGGCTAGCGTACACAGATACGCAGTATTTT. Protein sequence: CASTPRLAYTDTQYF.

This clone was observed a handful of times. This chain links TRBV19 with TRBJ1-2, with D unresolved. This CDR3 has 12 amino acids. V lost 5 bases and J 4 bases, leaving 8 bases between the germline ends. Germline loops: CDR1 LNHDA, CDR2 SQIVND (reference sequence). CDR3 sequence (DNA): TGTGCCAGTAGTCCGGCTCCCTATGGCTACACCTTC. Its protein is CASSPAPYGYTF.

This clone turned up a few times. The chain couples TRBV15 to TRBJ1-5, with TRBD1 as a possible D gene (6 bases). V lost 1 base and J lost 3, with 13 bases in between. This CDR3 contains 16 residues. Per germline, CDR1 LNHNV and CDR2 YYDKDF (reference sequence). CDR3 protein: CATSRGRDTPNQPQHF. In DNA form, the CDR3 reads TGTGCCACCAGCAGAGGCCGGGACACCCCCAATCAGCCCCAGCATTTT.

The J gene is TRBJ2-5, the V gene TRBV19, with 10 bases fitting TRBD2. The CDR3 is 17 residues long. V was pared by 3 bases and J by 2 bases, with 9 bases of the junction left unmatched. Germline V gene data show CDR1 as LNHDA and CDR2 as SQIVND (reference sequence). CDR3 bases: TGTGCCAGTAGTATTACTAGCGGGGCCGGCTCTCAAGAGACCCAGTACTTC. Translating gives CASSITSGAGSQETQYF. Full variable domain (missing parts from reference TRBV19 and TRBJ2-5): DGGITQSPKYLFRKEGQNVTLSCEQNLNHDAMYWYRQDPGQGLRLIYYSQIVNDFQKGDIAEGYSVSREKKESFPLTVTSAQKNPTAFYLCASSITSGAGSQETQYFGPGTRLLVL.

The chain couples TRBV24-1 to TRBJ2-1; possibly TRBD2 for D (5 bases). This CDR3 is 14 amino acids long. V was trimmed by 5 bases and J by 2 bases, leaving 9 bases between them. From germline, CDR1 is KGHDR and CDR2 SFDVKD. DNA of the CDR3: TGTGCCACCAGTGGGACGGGGACCTACAATGAGCAGTTCTTC. Translated: CATSGTGTYNEQFF.

The chain's CDR3 is CASSLALGTTYEQYV. The CDR3, as DNA: TGTGCCAGCAGCTTAGCTCTGGGTACAACCTACGAGCAGTACGTC. The rearrangement joins TRBV7-8 to TRBJ2-7; D gene unclear. CDR3 length: 15 residues. Germline CDR1 SGHVS, CDR2 FQNEAQ. Trimming took off 0 bases at V and 2 bases at J, with 11 bases between the two ends.

V usage is TRBV10-1 and J usage is TRBJ2-1, with 14 bases aligning to TRBD2. CDR3 length: 18 amino acids. Germline values: CDR1 WNHNN, CDR2 SYGVQD (reference sequence). V lost 10 bases to trimming and J lost 0 bases; unmatched junction nucleotides: 11. CDR3 region: CATTRRTSGGSSYNEQFF. The CDR3 coding sequence is TGCGCCACCACCCGTCGGACTAGCGGGGGGAGCTCCTACAATGAGCAGTTCTTC.

The chain joins TRBV2 to TRBJ1-1; 7 bases are a match to TRBD1. J was trimmed by 2 bases and V by 8 bases; bases with no gene match: 5. The CDR3 extends over 13 amino acids. The germline gives CDR1 SNHLY, CDR2 FYNNEI. The CDR3 nucleotides read TGTGCCAGCCATTGGGACAGTAACACTGAAGCTTTCTTT. This codes for CASHWDSNTEAFF. The variable domain in full, completed from reference TRBV2 and TRBJ1-1, reads EPEVTQTPSHQVTQMGQEVILRCVPISNHLYFYWYRQILGQKVEFLVSFYNNEISEKSEIFDDQFSVERPDGSNFTLKIRSTKLEDSAMYFCASHWDSNTEAFFGQGTRLTVV.

The chain links TRBV19 to TRBJ1-1, with D possibly TRBD1 on 6 matching bases. Germline V CDR1 and CDR2: LNHDA, SQIVND (reference sequence). This CDR3 contains 16 residues. Trimming took off 2 bases at V and 0 bases at J, with 13 bases between the two ends. The CDR3 sequence is CASSISPGQLNTEAFF. CDR3 sequence (DNA): TGTGCCAGTAGTATATCCCCGGGACAACTGAACACTGAAGCTTTCTTT.

Notes on this clone: Other nucleotide sequences in the sample specify the same CDR3. The gene calls are TRBV18 and TRBJ2-7, with D uncertain. V dropped 3 bases and J dropped 0 bases, with 6 bases sitting between them. Germline V gene sequence: CDR1 KGHSH, CDR2 LQKENI. This CDR3 is 13 amino acids long. CDR3 DNA: TGTGCCAGCTCACCCCAGGACTCCTACGAGCAGTACGTC. As protein: CASSPQDSYEQYV.

This clone was found once. The CDR3 DNA reads TGTGCCAGCAGCCAAGCACAGTCGGCCGGAAACACCATATATTTT. This sequence encodes CASSQAQSAGNTIYF. This rearrangement joins TRBV4-2 to TRBJ1-3; D is uncertain. V lost 1 base to trimming and J lost 4 bases, with 11 bases between them. Germline-derived CDR1 and CDR2 are LGHNA and YNFKEQ. There are 15 residues in the CDR3.

CDR3 in amino acids: CASSSDSNQPQHF. The CDR3, as DNA: TGTGCCAGCAGTTCTGACAGCAATCAGCCCCAGCATTTT. This chain links TRBV12-3 or TRBV12-4 with TRBJ1-5; the D is unclear. The V end was cut by 4 bases, the J end by 1 base, with 5 bases between. This CDR3 has 13 amino acids.

J is TRBJ2-2 and V is TRBV7-9; D possibly uses TRBD1 or TRBD2 (5 bases each). The CDR3 has 15 amino acids. Germline CDR1 SEHNR, CDR2 FQNEAQ (reference sequence). V was pared by 5 bases and J by 0 bases, with 10 bases between. The CDR3 spells CASSEGYPNTGELFF. The DNA of the CDR3 is TGTGCCAGCAGCGAGGGGTACCCGAACACCGGGGAGCTGTTTTTT.

The CDR3 nucleotides are TGTGCCAGCAGCTTAAAGACAGGGACCTACGAGCAGTACGTC. It translates to CASSLKTGTYEQYV. The V gene is TRBV13, the J gene TRBJ2-7, with 7 bases that match TRBD1. This CDR3 has 14 amino acids. The V gene's germline CDR1 is PRHDT and CDR2 FYEKMQ (reference sequence). V shed 2 bases and J 2 bases; nucleotides not matched to a gene: 3.

The chain couples TRBV6-2 or TRBV6-3 to TRBJ2-5; D gene ambiguous. Trimming took 2 bases from V and 5 from J, leaving 3 bases between them. Germline V gives CDR1 MNHEY, CDR2 SVGEGT. The CDR3 has 11 residues. Here the CDR3 reads CASSYAETQYF. CDR3 nucleotide sequence: TGTGCCAGCAGTTACGCGGAGACCCAGTACTTC.

The chain is built from TRBV12-3 or TRBV12-4 and TRBJ1-5; D not certain. The CDR3 spans 12 residues. V lost 9 bases and J 1 base, leaving 7 bases between the germline ends. The CDR3, as DNA: TGTGCCAGTACCTTGAGCAATCAGCCCCAGCATTTT. Translating it yields CASTLSNQPQHF.

Only one count was recorded for this clone. The chain's CDR3 is CASSARDTGLYGYTF. CDR3 nucleotide sequence: TGTGCCAGCAGCGCCCGGGACACTGGTCTCTATGGCTACACCTTC. V is TRBV9 and J is TRBJ1-2; perhaps TRBD1 as D (6 bases). Germline CDR1 reads SGDLS; CDR2 reads YYNGEE. The V and J ends lost 3 bases and 4 bases respectively, with 16 bases between them. The CDR3 consists of 15 residues.

This clone appeared once. The V and J genes are TRBV7-2 and TRBJ1-5; unclear D gene. The germline V gene encodes CDR1 SGHTA and CDR2 FQGNSA. The CDR3 totals 15 residues. The ends were cut back, 1 base at V and 0 bases at J, with 7 bases in the middle. The CDR3 DNA sequence: TGTGCCAGCAGCTTAGGGGCACTTAGCAATCAGCCCCAGCATTTT. Translation gives CASSLGALSNQPQHF.

V is TRBV28 and J is TRBJ1-4; weak D call: TRBD1 (6 bases). Germline V gives CDR1 MDHEN, CDR2 SYDVKM. This CDR3 is 18 amino acids long. Trimming cost V 2 bases and J 7 bases, with 23 bases left between them. This chain's CDR3 is CASSLGGRARGRVEKLFF. The CDR3 coding sequence is TGTGCCAGCAGTTTAGGAGGCCGAGCTCGGGGGCGCGTTGAAAAACTGTTTTTT.

V is TRBV4-3 and J is TRBJ1-2, with D tentatively TRBD1 (5 bases). Trimming took 0 bases from V and 2 from J, leaving 13 bases between them. The CDR3 is made up of 16 amino acids. Germline CDR1 reads LGHNA; CDR2 reads YSLEER. CDR3 residues: CASSQDLPRQNYGYTF. Written as DNA, the CDR3 is TGCGCCAGCAGCCAAGATCTACCCAGACAGAACTATGGCTACACCTTC.

The CDR3 region is CATAGGSYNEQFF. CDR3 DNA: TGTGCCACCGCTGGGGGATCCTACAATGAGCAGTTCTTC. This chain uses TRBV19 with TRBJ2-1; D assignment may be TRBD1 or TRBD2 (5 bases each). V was clipped by 10 bases and J by 1 base, with 11 bases between them. Germline values: CDR1 LNHDA, CDR2 SQIVND (reference sequence). CDR3 length equals 13 residues.

This chain joins TRBV5-4 and TRBJ1-6, with a weak D call TRBD1 (6 bases). This CDR3 has 15 residues. Trimming took off 0 bases at V and 7 bases at J, with 11 bases between the two ends. Germline V lookup: CDR1 SGHNT, CDR2 YYREEE (reference sequence). CDR3 protein: CASSLGGTGNSPLHF. The CDR3 DNA follows: TGTGCCAGCAGCTTGGGGGGTACAGGGAATTCACCCCTCCACTTT. Looking up the rest from reference TRBV5-4 and TRBJ1-6 gives the full variable domain: ETGVTQSPTHLIKTRGQQVTLRCSSQSGHNTVSWYQQALGQGPQFIFQYYREEENGRGNFPPRFSGLQFPNYSSELNVNALELDDSALYLCASSLGGTGNSPLHFGNGTRLTVT.

The chain recombines TRBV28 with TRBJ2-2, with D perhaps matching TRBD2 (5 bases). This CDR3 has 12 residues. Germline V CDR1 and CDR2: MDHEN, SYDVKM. V dropped 6 bases and J dropped 6 bases, with 8 bases sitting between them. CDR3 sequence: CASRTTAGELFF. The CDR3 DNA sequence: TGTGCCAGCAGGACTACCGCCGGGGAGCTGTTTTTT.

V is TRBV6-5 and J is TRBJ1-2; TRBD1 matches 7 bases. The length of the CDR3 is 15 residues. Germline CDR1 MNHEY, CDR2 SVGAGI. Losses at the gene ends were 6 bases for V and 10 bases for J; bases not matched to a gene: 17. In nucleotides, the CDR3 is TGTGCCAGCAGAAACGAAAAGACAGGGTCTATGGTCTACACCTTC. This translates into CASRNEKTGSMVYTF.

This rearrangement joins TRBV24-1 to TRBJ2-7, with TRBD1 matching 8 bases. The J segment lost 2 bases and the V segment lost 3 bases, leaving 2 bases of the junction unmatched. Germline CDR1 is KGHDR and CDR2 is SFDVKD. This CDR3 is built from 14 residues. The CDR3 DNA sequence: TGTGCCACCAGTGATCCACAGGGGGCCTACGAGCAGTACTTC. This encodes CATSDPQGAYEQYF.

This clone was seen a single time. V is TRBV7-3 and J is TRBJ2-2; D is possibly TRBD1 (5 bases). From germline, CDR1 is SGHTA and CDR2 FQGTGA. The V end lost 5 bases, the J end lost 2 bases, and 12 bases lay between the germline ends. This CDR3 has 15 residues. This CDR3 is CASSRKDINTGELFF. The CDR3 DNA follows: TGTGCCAGCAGCCGAAAGGACATTAACACCGGGGAGCTGTTTTTT.

V and J are TRBV3-1 (or the pseudogene TRBV3-2) and TRBJ1-2; no definite D call. CDR3 length: 16 amino acids. V lost 6 bases, J lost 0 bases, and 17 bases lay in between. The germline V gene has CDR1 LGHDT and CDR2 YNNKEL (reference sequence). CDR3 in amino acids: CASSHIPRSANYGYTF. The CDR3 DNA is TGTGCCAGCAGTCATATCCCTCGGTCGGCTAACTATGGCTACACCTTC.

The chain joins TRBV7-6 to TRBJ2-2; perhaps TRBD2 as D (7 bases). The CDR3 contains 16 residues. Trimming took off 5 bases at V and 4 bases at J, with 17 bases between the two ends. From germline, CDR1 is SGHVS and CDR2 FNYEAQ. CDR3 sequence reads: CASSPNAGASTGELFF. As DNA, the CDR3 is TGTGCCAGCAGCCCAAATGCGGGGGCATCCACCGGGGAGCTGTTTTTT.

The chain's CDR3 is CASSQEGDRSTSYEQYF. The CDR3, as DNA: TGTGCCAGCAGCCAAGAAGGGGACAGGAGTACCTCCTACGAGCAGTACTTC. The chain recombines TRBV14 with TRBJ2-7; 8 nucleotides match TRBD1. CDR3 length equals 17 residues. In germline, CDR1 is SGHDN, CDR2 FVKESK. V lost 0 bases and J lost 0; bases outside the gene matches: 7. Full variable domain (rest looked up from reference TRBV14 and TRBJ2-7): EAGVTQFPSHSVIEKGQTVTLRCDPISGHDNLYWYRRVMGKEIKFLLHFVKESKQDESGMPNNRFLAERTGGTYSTLKVQPAELEDSGVYFCASSQEGDRSTSYEQYFGPGTRLTVT.